This note documents a single T cell receptor (beta chain) sequence. This clone was found once. Its antigen has not been determined. It has no much larger one-base neighbor in the sample; base qualities were not kept. The data originate from a study of T cells and copy number aberrations in small-cell lung cancer (dated by TCRdb to the early 2020s). Turning to the overall study: To relate T cell metrics to mutations and copy number aberrations, the same tumor regions underwent both TCR repertoire sequencing and whole-exome sequencing. Tumor TCR data existed for 17 patients, while 11 to 15 patients had TCR data covering both tumor and normal tissue. General conclusions and limits of the study: The TCR repertoire varied greatly across regions, with roughly 79.9-97.7% of clones confined to one region, an overlap lower than in localized NSCLC. A negative correlation was found between higher copy number aberration burden and tumor T-cell density, richness and clonality. Every specimen was formalin-fixed paraffin-embedded tissue, a material known to introduce sequencing artifacts. Lower T-cell density, richness and clonality were observed in tumors than in adjacent lung tissue, although the difference in density was not significant. A small sample size, resulting from surgical resection being uncommon in small-cell lung cancer, limited the study, and the findings need validation.

The donors were limited-stage small-cell lung cancer patients whose surgical resection took place in Hangzhou, China, between 2008 and 2020. All donors were treated with upfront surgery without preoperative chemotherapy or radiotherapy, and immunotherapy was not given to any donor before or after surgery. All 20 or so patients in the sequenced cohort were identified as smokers or heavy second-hand smokers. Three regions were collected from each tumor FFPE block by a grid approach so that spatial heterogeneity of the primary tumors was represented. Tumor regions were macrodissected to enrich malignant cells, and selection was limited to regions expected to yield at least 150 ng DNA. To characterize heterogeneity of the T cell repertoire, the study applied multi-region TCR-beta sequencing to resected limited-stage small-cell lung cancers and to tumor-adjacent lung tissue. The AllPrep DNA/RNA FFPE Kit (Qiagen) was used to extract genomic DNA from the FFPE tissue.

TCR-beta CDR3 regions were amplified from genomic DNA with the immunoSEQ hsTCRB Kit using multiplexed V- and J-gene primers. Unique DNA barcodes were added in a second PCR, and the samples were pooled together with one negative control and one positive control. An Illumina MiSeq running a 150-cycle paired-end protocol was used to sequence the pooled TCR-beta libraries. Per the authors' processing: Adaptive Biotechnologies processed the raw sequencing data and produced a report containing normalized, annotated TCR-beta repertoires. T-cell density was calculated by normalizing TCR-beta templates to usable DNA, with usable DNA estimated through amplification of housekeeping genes. Richness was the count of unique rearrangements, and clonality was defined as 1 minus Pielou's evenness. Three measures quantified intratumor TCR heterogeneity between regions: the Jaccard index, the Morisita overlap index, and the proportion of shared top-20 clonotypes. The table comes from immuneACCESS by way of TCRdb, which keeps in-frame sequences with V and J called. Part of the clones is missing from these tables; in studies checked, under half for an unresolved V gene and the rest for unknown reasons. For V, J and clone size, that table is used; D and trimming come from the DNA. The sample table lists over 6,000 clones, around 69% of them with a count of one. Around 8.8% of the sample belongs to the ten largest clones.

The source material was tumor tissue. This receptor was obtained from a middle-aged man with small cell lung cancer.

DNA sequence: TGCAGCGTTGGGGACAGCCCTAATGAAAAACTGTTTTTT. This encodes CSVGDSPNEKLFF. The V and J segments used are TRBV29-1 and TRBJ1-4, and 7 junctional nucleotides match TRBD1. Via the germline V gene, CDR1 is SQVTM and CDR2 ANQGSEA. V is pruned by 4 bases and J by 3 bases, leaving 2 bases of the junction without a gene match. The CDR3 runs 13 amino acids, cysteine and phenylalanine included. Here the CDR3 DNA is all that survives: 39 bases in frame from base 1.